The 3 T cell receptor beta chains below all came from one sample that was sequenced in a study of vaccination effects on CD4 cells after COVID-19. This table comes from immunoSEQ multiplex PCR, and its TCRdb copy is limited to in-frame clones, with some not included. The sample shows approximately 28,000 clones, 80% to 85% of them seen only once. ViraFEST assay sequencing came after antigen-specific CD4+ T cells were expanded with viral peptide pools. A 10-day culture period preceded the isolation of CD4+ T cells. Every participant took two doses of the BNT162b2 or mRNA-1273 vaccine. Their antigens remain unidentified. Sequences were derived from CD4+ T cells from PBMCs cultured with SARS-CoV-2 spike peptides, sampled after COVID-19 vaccination. The receptors were sampled from a human donor who received a COVID-19 vaccine. Some clones in this sample may be carry-over from other donors' samples.

This chain joins TRBV2 and TRBJ1-4, with 11 bases identical to TRBD1. V lost 6 bases and J lost 3; bases outside the gene matches: 6. Germline CDR1 and CDR2: SNHLY and FYNNEI. The CDR3 length is 16 residues. CDR3 residues: CASRRTGGAANEKLFF. The CDR3 nucleotides are TGTGCCAGCAGGAGGACAGGGGGCGCAGCTAATGAAAAACTGTTTTTT.

V gene TRBV18 combines with J gene TRBJ1-1; possibly TRBD1 for D (6 bases). The CDR3 loop spans 14 amino acids. The germline CDR1 and CDR2 sequences are KGHSH and LQKENI. V shed 4 bases and J shed 1 base, with 10 bases lying between them. The CDR3 nucleotides are TGTGCCAGCTCACGGGGGCGGGGGAACACTGAAGCTTTCTTT. Protein: CASSRGRGNTEAFF.

The rearrangement uses TRBV5-1 and TRBJ1-4; the match to TRBD1 covers 7 bases. Looked up from germline, CDR1 is SGHRS and CDR2 is YFSETQ. The ends lost 6 bases at V and 7 bases at J; junction bases unmatched: 9. The CDR3 contains 14 residues. The CDR3 nucleotides are TGCGCCAGCACCTCGGGACAGTTTGGTGAAAAACTGTTTTTT. Translated, it gives CASTSGQFGEKLFF.